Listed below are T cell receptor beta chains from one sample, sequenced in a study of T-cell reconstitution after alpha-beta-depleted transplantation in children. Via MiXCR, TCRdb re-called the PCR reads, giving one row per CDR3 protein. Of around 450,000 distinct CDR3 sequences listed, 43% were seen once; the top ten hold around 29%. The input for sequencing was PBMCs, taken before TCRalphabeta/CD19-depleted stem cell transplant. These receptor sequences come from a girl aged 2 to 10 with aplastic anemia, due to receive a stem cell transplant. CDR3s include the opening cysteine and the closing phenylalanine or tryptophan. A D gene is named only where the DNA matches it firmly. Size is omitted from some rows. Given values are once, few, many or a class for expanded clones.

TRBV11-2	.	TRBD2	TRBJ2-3	TGTGCCAGCAGCATTGCATTACTAGCGGGGAGGACAGATACGCAGTATTTT	CASSIALLAGRTDTQYF
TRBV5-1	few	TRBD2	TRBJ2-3	TGCGCCAGCAGCTTCCAGGGGCGGGGACTAGCGGGAGTGAGAGATACGCAGTATTTT	CASSFQGRGLAGVRDTQYF
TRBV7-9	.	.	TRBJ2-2	TGTGCCAGCAGCTTATCAGCGGGCCAGAACACCGGGGAGCTGTTTTTT	CASSLSAGQNTGELFF
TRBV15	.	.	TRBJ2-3	TGTGCCACCAGCAGAGGACAGGCCCGGCGGGGCACAGATACGCAGTATTTT	CATSRGQARRGTDTQYF
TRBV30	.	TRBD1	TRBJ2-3	TGTGCCTGTACAGTGACAGGGTGGAGAGATACGCAGTATTTT	CACTVTGWRDTQYF
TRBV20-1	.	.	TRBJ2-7	TGCAGTGCTAGTCAAGATGGCTACGAGCAGTACTTC	CSASQDGYEQYF
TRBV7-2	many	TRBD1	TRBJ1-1	TGTGCCAGCAGCTTAGCCGACAGGGGGCGCGTGAACACTGAAGCTTTCTTT	CASSLADRGRVNTEAFF
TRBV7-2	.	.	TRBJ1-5	TGTGCCAGCAGCTACGACAGCAACAATCAGCCCCAGCATTTT	CASSYDSNNQPQHF
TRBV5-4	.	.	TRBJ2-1	TGTGCCAGCAGCTTTAGGCTCCCCTACAATGAGCAGTTCTTC	CASSFRLPYNEQFF
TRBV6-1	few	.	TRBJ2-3	TGTGCCAGCAGTCGTGACAGGACTAGCACAGATACGCAGTATTTT	CASSRDRTSTDTQYF
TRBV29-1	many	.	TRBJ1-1	TGCAGCGTCGGCCATGGGGGTGAAGCTTTCTTT	CSVGHGGEAFF
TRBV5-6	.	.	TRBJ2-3	TGTGCCAGCAGCCTCGCCGGGGGGGACAGGACGCAGTATTTT	CASSLAGGDRTQYF
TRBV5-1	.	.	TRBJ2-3	TGCGCCAGCAGGCGGACCAACTCGCAGGCAGATACGCAGTATTTT	CASRRTNSQADTQYF
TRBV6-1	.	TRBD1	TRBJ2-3	TGTGCCAGTACCACAGGGGGCGAGGCAGATACGCAGTATTTT	CASTTGGEADTQYF
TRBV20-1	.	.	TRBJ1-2	TGCAGTGCTAGAGGGGCGGGCAGCTACACCTTC	CSARGAGSYTF
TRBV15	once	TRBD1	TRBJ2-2	TGTGCCACCAGCAGAGATGGGACAGGGAACACCGGGGAGCTGTTTTTT	CATSRDGTGNTGELFF
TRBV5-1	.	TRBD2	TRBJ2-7	TGCGCCAGCAGGGGGGGGGCCTACGAGCAGTACTTC	CASRGGAYEQYF
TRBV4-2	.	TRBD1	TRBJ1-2	TGTGCCAGCAGCCAAGGAGGGACAGGGGGCAGGGGCTACACCTTC	CASSQGGTGGRGYTF
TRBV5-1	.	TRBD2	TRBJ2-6	TGCGCCAGCAGCTTGGATATAGCGGGAAGGGGCCAGTATCGAAGCTCTGGGGCCAACGTCCTGACTTTC	CASSLDIAGRGQYRSSGANVLTF
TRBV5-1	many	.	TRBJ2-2	TGCGCCAGCAGCTTGTCACGGAACACCGGGGAGCTGTTTTTT	CASSLSRNTGELFF
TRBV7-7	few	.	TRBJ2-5	TGTGCTAGCAGCCCTAGCCAGGGAGAGACCCAGTACTTC	CASSPSQGETQYF
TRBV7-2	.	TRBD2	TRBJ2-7	TGTGCTGCTGGAAGTGAAGCGGGAGGGCCCCACGAGCAGTACTTC	CAAGSEAGGPHEQYF
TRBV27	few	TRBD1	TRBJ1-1	TGTGCCAGCAGCTTTATGACAGGGGGCACTGAAGCTTTCTTT	CASSFMTGGTEAFF
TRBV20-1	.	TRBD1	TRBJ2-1	TGCAGTGCCCAGGGGGCGTTTGGCGATGAGCAGTTCTTC	CSAQGAFGDEQFF
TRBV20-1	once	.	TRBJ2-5	TGCAGTGCCTCCCCAGCCTCCGGGGGAGAGACCCAGTACTTC	CSASPASGGETQYF
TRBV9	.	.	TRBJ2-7	TGTGCCAGCAGCGTAGATCACAGTGCCTACGAGCAGTACTTC	CASSVDHSAYEQYF
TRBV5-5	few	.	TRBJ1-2	TGTGCCAGCAGCTTTTCACAGACTAACTATGGCTACACCTTC	CASSFSQTNYGYTF
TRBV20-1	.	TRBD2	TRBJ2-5	TGCAGTGCCGCGCTACGGGAGGGCCAAGAGACCCAGTACTTC	CSAALREGQETQYF
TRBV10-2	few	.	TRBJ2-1	TGCGCCAGCAGCTTCAGGGCCAAGACCTACAATGAGCAGTTCTTC	CASSFRAKTYNEQFF
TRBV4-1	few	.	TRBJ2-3	TGCGCCAGCAGCCAAGGTCCTAGCCGCCATACGCAGTATTTT	CASSQGPSRHTQYF
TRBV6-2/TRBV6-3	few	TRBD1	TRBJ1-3	TGTGCCAGCAGCCAGGGGGACAGGGCCGGGAGAACCATATATTTT	CASSQGDRAGRTIYF
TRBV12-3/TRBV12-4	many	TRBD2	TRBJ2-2	TGTGCCAGCTACCGGGGGGGGAGCCCCGGGGAGCTGTTTTTT	CASYRGGSPGELFF
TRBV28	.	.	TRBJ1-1	TGTGCCAGCAGTTTCAGGGAGGGTAGAGCTTTCTTT	CASSFREGRAFF
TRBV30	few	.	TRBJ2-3	TGTGCCTGGAGTTCCTTTGCGGAGGCGAGCACAGATACGCAGTATTTT	CAWSSFAEASTDTQYF
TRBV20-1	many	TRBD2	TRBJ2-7	TGCAGTGCTAGCCTTCAGCGGGGGGTCTACGAGCAGTACTTC	CSASLQRGVYEQYF
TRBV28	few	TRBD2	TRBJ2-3	TGTGCCAGCAGTCAACTAGCGGAGGTGGGAGATACGCAGTATTTT	CASSQLAEVGDTQYF
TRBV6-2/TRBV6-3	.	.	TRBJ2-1	TGTGCCAGCAGTTACTCGACCCTCAATGAGCAGTTCTTC	CASSYSTLNEQFF
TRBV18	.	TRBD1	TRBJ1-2	TGTGCCAGCTCACCGACAGGGGGATATGGCGACACCTTC	CASSPTGGYGDTF
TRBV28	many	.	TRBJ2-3	TGTGCCAGCAGTTCACCCAGGGGGGCAGATACGCAGTATTTT	CASSSPRGADTQYF
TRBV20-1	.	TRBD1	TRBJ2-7	TGCAGTGCTAGTCCCGGGACAGACTACGAGCAGTACTTC	CSASPGTDYEQYF
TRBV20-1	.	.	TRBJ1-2	TGCAGTGCTAGTCGGAGAGGACCGCGTTTGGGCTACACCTTC	CSASRRGPRLGYTF
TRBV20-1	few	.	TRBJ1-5	TGCAGTGCCGGACATAACGAGCCCCAGCATTTT	CSAGHNEPQHF
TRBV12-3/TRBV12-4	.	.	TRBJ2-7	TGTGCCAGCAGCCGGGGCCTACCCCACGAGCAGTACTTC	CASSRGLPHEQYF
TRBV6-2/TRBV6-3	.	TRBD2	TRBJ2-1	TGTGCCAGCAGTTACACACCCAGCGTAACTAGCGGGGGCCCCGACAACAATGAGCAGTTCTTC	CASSYTPSVTSGGPDNNEQFF
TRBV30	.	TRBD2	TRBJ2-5	TGTGCCTGGAGTGTTGGCTGGCGGGAGAGCCAAGAGACCCAGTACTTC	CAWSVGWRESQETQYF
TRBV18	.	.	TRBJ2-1	TGTGCCAGCTCACTATGGGGTCCCGGCAATGAGCAGTTCTTC	CASSLWGPGNEQFF
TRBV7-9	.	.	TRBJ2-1	TGTGCCAGCAGCTTAGGAGACCTTAGGGGTGATGAGCAGTTCTTC	CASSLGDLRGDEQFF
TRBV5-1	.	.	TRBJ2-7	TGCGCCAGCAGCCCGGGCGGAGTGAGGTCCTACGAGCAGTACTTC	CASSPGGVRSYEQYF
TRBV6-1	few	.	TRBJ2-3	TGTGCCAGCGGATCAGGGTCTAGCACAGATACGCAGTATTTT	CASGSGSSTDTQYF
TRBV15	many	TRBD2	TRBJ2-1	TGTGCCACCAGCAGAGTAATGGCGGGAGTTGACAATGAGCAGTTCTTC	CATSRVMAGVDNEQFF
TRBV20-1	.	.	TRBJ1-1	TGCAGTGCTAGAGAGGCCCGAGGGAACACTGAAGCTTTCTTT	CSAREARGNTEAFF
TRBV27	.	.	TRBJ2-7	TGTGCCAGCAAAGCCCCAAGCTCCTACGAGCAGTACTTC	CASKAPSSYEQYF
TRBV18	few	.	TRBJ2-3	TGTGCCAGCTCACTCGCAGGGGCTTGGGGCACAAATACGCAGTATTTT	CASSLAGAWGTNTQYF
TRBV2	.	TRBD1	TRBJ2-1	TGTGCCAGCAGCCGGGACAGGGACAGCTACAATGAGCAGTTCTTC	CASSRDRDSYNEQFF
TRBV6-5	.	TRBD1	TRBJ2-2	TGTGCCAGCAGTTCCCAGGGGGCTATCGGGGAGCTGTTTTTT	CASSSQGAIGELFF
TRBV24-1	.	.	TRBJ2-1	TGTGCCACCAGTGACCGGGGACTCCTGAAGGGAGAGCAGTTCTTC	CATSDRGLLKGEQFF
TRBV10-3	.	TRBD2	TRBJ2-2	TGTGCCATCAGTGAGACTAGCGGGAGGGCCACCGGGGAGCTGTTTTTT	CAISETSGRATGELFF
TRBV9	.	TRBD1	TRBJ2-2	TGTGCCAGCAGCGTAGCCAGGGGGATTGGCACCGGGGAGCTGTTTTTT	CASSVARGIGTGELFF
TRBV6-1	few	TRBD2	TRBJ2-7	TGTGCCAGCAGTCCCGGGACTAGCCCGTCCTACGAGCAGTACTTC	CASSPGTSPSYEQYF
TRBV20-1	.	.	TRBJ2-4	TGCAGTGCTAGAGTCCCACCAGGAGAGGGGATAGGCTTC	CSARVPPGEGIGF